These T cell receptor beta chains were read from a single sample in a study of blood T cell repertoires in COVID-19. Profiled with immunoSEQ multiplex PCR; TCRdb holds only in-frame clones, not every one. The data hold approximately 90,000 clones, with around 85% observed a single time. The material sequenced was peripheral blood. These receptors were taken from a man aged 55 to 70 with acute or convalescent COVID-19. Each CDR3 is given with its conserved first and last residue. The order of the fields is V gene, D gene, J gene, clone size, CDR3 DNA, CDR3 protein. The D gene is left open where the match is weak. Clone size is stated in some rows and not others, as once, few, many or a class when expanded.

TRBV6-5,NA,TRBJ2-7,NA,TGTGCCAGCAGTTACAAGAGCGAGCAGTACTTC,CASSYKSEQYF
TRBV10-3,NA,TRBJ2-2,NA,TGTGCCACTTACAAACAGGGCGGAACCGGGGAGCTGTTTTTT,CATYKQGGTGELFF
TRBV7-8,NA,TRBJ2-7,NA,TGTGCCAGCAGCCCGGGACTGCTATCCTACGAGCAGTACTTC,CASSPGLLSYEQYF
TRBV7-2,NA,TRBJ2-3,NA,TGTGCCAGCAGCCAGGAGGGGACTGGCACAGATACGCAGTATTTT,CASSQEGTGTDTQYF
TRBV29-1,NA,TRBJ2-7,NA,TGCAGCGTTGAGGAGCCTTCCTACGAGCAGTACTTC,CSVEEPSYEQYF
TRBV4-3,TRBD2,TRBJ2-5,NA,TGCGCCAGCAGCCAAGGGACTAGCGGGGGGGGAGAGACCCAGTACTTC,CASSQGTSGGGETQYF
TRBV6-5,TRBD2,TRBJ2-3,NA,TGTGCCAGCAGACCAAGCGGGACTGGCACAGATACGCAGTATTTT,CASRPSGTGTDTQYF
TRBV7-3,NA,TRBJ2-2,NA,TGTGCCAGCAGCTTACTTCCCAGCGCGAACACCGGGGAGCTGTTTTTT,CASSLLPSANTGELFF
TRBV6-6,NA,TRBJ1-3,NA,TGTGCCAGCAGTTCGAACTCAAGGGGGGGAAACACCATATATTTT,CASSSNSRGGNTIYF
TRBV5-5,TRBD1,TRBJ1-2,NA,TGTGCCAGCAGCTTGGGGTCTACAGGGGGCCACAGTGGCTACACCTTC,CASSLGSTGGHSGYTF
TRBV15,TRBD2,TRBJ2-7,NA,TGTGCCACCAGCGGTCCTCGAACCGGGACTAGGGGCTACGAGCAGTACTTC,CATSGPRTGTRGYEQYF
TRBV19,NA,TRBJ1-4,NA,TGTGCCAGTAGTATTTGGAGAAGAAATGAAAAACTGTTTTTT,CASSIWRRNEKLFF
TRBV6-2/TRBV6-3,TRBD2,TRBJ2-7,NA,TGTGCCAGCAGTCCAACTAGCGGGGAGCAGTACTTC,CASSPTSGEQYF
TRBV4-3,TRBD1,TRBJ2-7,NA,TGCGCCAGCAGCCAAGGGACAGGGGGGACTTACGAGCAGTACTTC,CASSQGTGGTYEQYF
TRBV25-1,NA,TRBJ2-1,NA,TGTGCCAGCAGCCCAGACAGTCCAGGTCCCTACAATGAGCAGTTCTTC,CASSPDSPGPYNEQFF
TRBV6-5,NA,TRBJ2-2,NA,TGTGCCAGCAGTTGGTCAGGGAACACCGGGGAGCTGTTTTTT,CASSWSGNTGELFF
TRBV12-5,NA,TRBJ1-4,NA,TGTGCTAGTGCTTTCCACCAGGGGAGTATCGGGAATGAAAAACTGTTTTTT,CASAFHQGSIGNEKLFF
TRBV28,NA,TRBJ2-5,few,TGTGCCACGGGGACGGGGCAGGGGATGAGGGAGACCCAGTACTTC,CATGTGQGMRETQYF
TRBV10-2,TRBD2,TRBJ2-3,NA,TGCGCCAGCAAACTAGCGGGAGCGGATACGCAGTATTTT,CASKLAGADTQYF
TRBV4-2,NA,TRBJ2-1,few,TGTGCCAGCAGCCAAGTTTTAAGGGGTGACGGTCATAAAACCTCCTACAATGAGCAGTTCTTC,CASSQVLRGDGHKTSYNEQFF
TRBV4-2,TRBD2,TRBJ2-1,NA,TGTGCCAGCAGCCAATTTTCTAGCGGGGGCCGTGGAAATGAGCAGTTCTTC,CASSQFSSGGRGNEQFF
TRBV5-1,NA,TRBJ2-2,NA,TGCGCCAGCAGCTTGGCCGGAGGGGGCGCCTCCGGGGAGCTGTTTTTT,CASSLAGGGASGELFF
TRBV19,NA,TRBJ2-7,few,TGTGCCAGTAGTCCGACAGTTGGTGGCGGATTTGGTCGTTCCTACGAGCAGTACTTC,CASSPTVGGGFGRSYEQYF
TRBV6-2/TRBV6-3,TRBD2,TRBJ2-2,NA,TGCGCCAGCAGTTCCTTTGGGCGGGAGGGCACCGGGGAGCTGTTTTTT,CASSSFGREGTGELFF
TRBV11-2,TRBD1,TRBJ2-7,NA,TGTGCCAGCAGCTCCCTCACAGGACAGGGAATGGTCGAGCAGTACTTC,CASSSLTGQGMVEQYF
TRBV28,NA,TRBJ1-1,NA,TGTGCCAGCAGAGGCTACAGGGTCCTGGGAACTGAAGCTTTCTTT,CASRGYRVLGTEAFF
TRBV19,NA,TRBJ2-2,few,TGTGCCAGTAGTATAGACCGGCGGGGCACCGGGGAGCTGTTTTTT,CASSIDRRGTGELFF
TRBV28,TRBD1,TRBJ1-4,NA,TGTGCCAGCATCCCTTCCGGGACAGTTAATAATGAAAAACTGTTTTTT,CASIPSGTVNNEKLFF
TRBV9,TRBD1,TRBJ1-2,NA,TGTGCCAGCAGTACGGACAGGGGGCACGGTGGCTACACCTTC,CASSTDRGHGGYTF
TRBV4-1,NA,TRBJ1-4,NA,TGCGCCAGCAGCCAAGATCATGGGGCCCTTAATGAAAAACTGTTTTTT,CASSQDHGALNEKLFF
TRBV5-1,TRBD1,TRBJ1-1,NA,TGCGCCAGCAGCAAACAGGGGTCGACTGAAGCTTTCTTT,CASSKQGSTEAFF
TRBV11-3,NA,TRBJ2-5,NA,TGTGCCAGCAGCACTCGACCAGGACTAAGCCAAGAGACCCAGTACTTC,CASSTRPGLSQETQYF
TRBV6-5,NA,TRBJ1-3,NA,TGTGCCAGCAGCAGGGGAATTGGTGGAAACACCATATATTTT,CASSRGIGGNTIYF
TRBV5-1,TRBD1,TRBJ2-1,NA,TGCGCCAGCAGCCAAGGGACAGACAATGAGCAGTTCTTC,CASSQGTDNEQFF
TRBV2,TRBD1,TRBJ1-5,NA,TGTGCCACCAATCCGGGACAGGGAAGACAGCCCCAGCATTTT,CATNPGQGRQPQHF
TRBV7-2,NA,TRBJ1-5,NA,TGTGCCAGCAGCTTAATGTCCACCAGTAGCAATCAGCCCCAGCATTTT,CASSLMSTSSNQPQHF
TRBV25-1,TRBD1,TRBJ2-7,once,TGTGCCAGCAGTGACAGTACAGGGGCGTTGGACTACGAGCAGTACTTC,CASSDSTGALDYEQYF
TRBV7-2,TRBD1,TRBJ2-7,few,TGTGCCAGCAGCTTAGTCGGGACAGGTTTGTACGAGCAGTACTTC,CASSLVGTGLYEQYF